This is a list of T cell receptor beta chains from one sample in a study of blood T cell repertoires in COVID-19. Libraries were prepared by immunoSEQ multiplex PCR; TCRdb keeps only in-frame clonotypes and omits some of them. The sample lists about 220,000 clones; 80% to 90% were seen once. Input material: PBMCs or T cells enriched from blood (not recorded which). All receptors derive from a woman aged 50 to 60 with acute COVID-19. CDR3s include the opening cysteine and the closing phenylalanine or tryptophan. The D gene is left open where the match is weak. The size of a clone is reported for some rows only, either as once, few or many, or as a class for expanded clones.

J gene,D gene,clone size,V gene,CDR3 protein,CDR3 DNA
TRBJ1-1,.,.,TRBV27,CASSPSQVMNTEAFF,TGTGCCAGCAGTCCCTCACAGGTGATGAACACTGAAGCTTTCTTT
TRBJ1-5,.,.,TRBV6-2/TRBV6-3,CASSPPGPSSANQPQHF,TGTGCCAGCAGTCCCCCGGGTCCCTCCTCGGCGAATCAGCCCCAGCATTTT
TRBJ1-5,.,.,TRBV28,CASSSRDSAGQPQHF,TGTGCCAGCAGTTCCCGGGACTCAGCAGGGCAGCCCCAGCATTTT
TRBJ2-1,.,.,TRBV14,CASTQTSVYNEQFF,TGTGCCAGCACCCAAACAAGCGTTTACAATGAGCAGTTCTTC
TRBJ1-1,.,.,TRBV6-6,CASSYTRGTNTEAFF,TGTGCCAGCAGTTACACCCGGGGGACGAACACTGAAGCTTTCTTT
TRBJ2-2,TRBD2,.,TRBV5-4,CASRYTSGRLNTGELFF,TGTGCCAGCAGGTACACTAGCGGGAGATTAAACACCGGGGAGCTGTTTTTT
TRBJ2-3,TRBD2,.,TRBV5-5,CASSNPPGLAGGASTDTQYF,TGTGCCAGCAGCAATCCCCCGGGACTAGCGGGAGGAGCCTCCACAGATACGCAGTATTTT
TRBJ2-7,TRBD2,.,TRBV10-3,CAISRAGAGYEQYF,TGTGCCATCAGCAGAGCGGGAGCGGGTTACGAGCAGTACTTC
TRBJ1-5,.,.,TRBV19,CASSPFSNQPQHF,TGTGCCTCGAGTCCATTTAGCAATCAGCCCCAGCATTTT
TRBJ2-1,TRBD1,.,TRBV9,CASSERTGGGDEQFF,TGTGCCAGCAGCGAAAGGACAGGGGGAGGTGATGAGCAGTTCTTC
TRBJ2-1,.,.,TRBV6-5,CASNQAPGGPQFF,TGTGCCAGCAATCAGGCCCCCGGAGGGCCCCAGTTCTTC
TRBJ2-5,.,once,TRBV6-2/TRBV6-3,CASSYSGGAGAQYF,TGTGCCAGCAGTTACTCAGGAGGGGCCGGGGCCCAGTACTTC
TRBJ2-7,.,.,TRBV7-4,CASSSFTRERGRGSSYEQYF,TGTGCCAGCAGCTCTTTCACCCGGGAGAGGGGCCGGGGTTCTTCCTACGAGCAGTACTTC
TRBJ2-1,TRBD1,once,TRBV5-1,CASKTGQGYNEQFF,TGCGCCAGCAAAACGGGACAGGGGTACAATGAGCAGTTCTTC
TRBJ1-2,.,.,TRBV6-4,CASAPDTNYGYTF,TGTGCCAGCGCCCCGGACACGAACTATGGCTACACCTTC
TRBJ1-5,.,.,TRBV28,CASSFYGNSNQPQHF,TGTGCCAGCAGTTTTTACGGTAATAGCAATCAGCCCCAGCATTTT
TRBJ2-7,TRBD2,once,TRBV7-9,CASSLAVATSGRYEQYF,TGTGCCAGCAGCTTAGCGGTGGCGACTAGCGGGCGGTACGAGCAGTACTTC